This TCR beta chain was identified during a study of glioma-infiltrating T cells after dendritic cell vaccination. Study-level information: Autologous tumor lysate was loaded overnight onto monocyte-derived dendritic cells grown approximately seven days with IL-4 and GM-CSF. Findings of the study overall: The cohort had few patients with full blood and tumor sets.

This sample's time point: after dendritic cell vaccination, including at tumor progression/relapse. Patients had residual fresh-frozen tumor tissue and more than two years of survival data. Blood PBMC samples: pre-vaccination, two weeks post third vaccination, and at tumor progression. As concerns this clone: What it binds is unknown.

Germline V gene data show CDR1 as LNHNV and CDR2 as YYDKDF (reference sequence). V lost 5 bases and J lost 6; bases outside the gene matches: 8. The CDR3 is 14 amino acids. The data were produced by immunoSEQ multiplex PCR, yet TCRdb's version contains in-frame clones alone and is incomplete. The sample includes about 90,000 clones, over 80% of them seen just once. This material consisted of blood, taken after dendritic cell vaccination. This chain uses TRBV15 with TRBJ1-2, with 8 bases matching TRBD1. This clonotype was obtained from a human donor with glioblastoma. The CDR3 sequence is CATSQSQGVHGYTF. DNA of the CDR3: TGTGCCACCAGCCAATCACAGGGGGTCCATGGCTACACCTTC.